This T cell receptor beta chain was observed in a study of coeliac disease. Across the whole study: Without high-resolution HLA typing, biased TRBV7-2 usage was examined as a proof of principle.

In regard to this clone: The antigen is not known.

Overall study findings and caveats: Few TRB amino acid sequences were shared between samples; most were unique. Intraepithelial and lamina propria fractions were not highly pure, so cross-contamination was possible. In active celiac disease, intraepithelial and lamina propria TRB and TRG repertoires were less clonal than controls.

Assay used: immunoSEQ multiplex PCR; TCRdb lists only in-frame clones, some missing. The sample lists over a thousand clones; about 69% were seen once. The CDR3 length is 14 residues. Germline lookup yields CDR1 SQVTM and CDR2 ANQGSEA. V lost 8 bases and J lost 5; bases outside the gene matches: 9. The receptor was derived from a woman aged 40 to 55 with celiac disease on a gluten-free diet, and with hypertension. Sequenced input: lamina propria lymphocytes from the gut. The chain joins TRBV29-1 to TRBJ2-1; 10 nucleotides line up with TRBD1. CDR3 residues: CSSSDRGFHNEQFF. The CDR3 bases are TGCAGCTCCTCGGACAGGGGGTTCCACAATGAGCAGTTCTTC.